This T cell receptor (beta chain) was sequenced in a study of regulatory T cells in long-lasting Graves disease (dated by TCRdb to the early 2020s). Notes on the research overall: Antithyroid drugs had been taken for less than 3 months by newly diagnosed Graves' disease patients. Persistent Graves' disease patients were compared with newly diagnosed Graves' disease patients by peripheral blood TCR sequencing and RNA sequencing. The study took place in China and was registered as a clinical trial. A total of roughly 33 samples underwent TCR sequencing: about 13 from persistent and around 20 from newly diagnosed Graves' disease patients.

There are many counts of this clonotype. Its cognate antigen has yet to be identified. No per-base quality is available; no much larger clone lies one base away. This specimen's time point label, interpreted: newly diagnosed GD, antithyroid drugs for less than 3 months. RNA was extracted from PBMCs in TRIzol for both TCR sequencing and RNA sequencing. The diagnosis of Graves' disease followed American Thyroid Association guidelines. The patients came from an endocrinology department in Xi'an, China. Each patient gave approximately 9.7 milliliters of peripheral blood, collected in an EDTA anticoagulant tube. Ficoll Paque Plus density gradient separation was used to isolate PBMCs, and no further T cell sorting was performed. RNA quality was checked with an Agilent 2100 Bioanalyzer and agarose gel, and concentration with a NanoDrop 2000. General study outcomes and caveats: Preferential use of TRBV28, TRBJ1-2 and TRBJ2-5 was observed in persistent disease, whereas TRBV20-1 and TRBJ2-1 were favored in newly diagnosed disease. The small sample size was acknowledged by the authors as a limitation that may reduce accuracy. Persistent patients shared more public clonotypes among themselves (2,741) than newly diagnosed patients did (about 1,000). Lower TCR Shannon entropy and fewer highly expanded clones were observed in persistent Graves' disease patients than in newly diagnosed patients, which suggested clonal expansion. Only the TCR beta chain was sequenced and analyzed. Peripheral blood alone was examined, since thyroid tissue, which constituted the primary lesion, could not be accessed.

CDR1 and CDR2, per the germline V gene (reference sequence), are GTSNPN and SVGIG. The CDR3, from cysteine to phenylalanine, totals 15 residues. Solely the CDR3 DNA is kept, with 45 bases framed from the first base. V is reduced by 4 bases and J by 8 bases, leaving a spacing of 21 bases between them. Library construction relied on multiplex PCR. These reads were obtained on an Illumina HiSeq 4000. CDR3 regions were amplified by Arm-PCR with iRepertoire HTBI primers to construct TCR beta libraries. Before sequencing, the PCR products went through gel purification. On the authors' methods: A total of under 80 TRBV and more than twelve TRBJ segments were identified across samples and were used for gene usage analysis of CDR3 amino acid clonotypes. COPE and FqMerger were used to merge the filtered high-quality paired reads into contigs. BLAST was used to align contigs to IMGT TRBV, TRBD and TRBJ reference genes, with CDR3 defined following IMGT. Any clonotype with a frequency above 0.1% was counted as a highly expanded clone. Shannon entropy was used to measure repertoire diversity, and the Gini coefficient was used to measure V-J evenness. Clonotypes shared by more than one individual were considered public. The public reads were reanalyzed by TCRdb: fastp trimming at Q25, MiXCR alignment, in-frame beta chains only. Rows matching on CDR3 protein sequence are summarized as one entry with the most common DNA and genes. The V and J calls and clone size come from TCRdb's table, not from the authors' own analysis. The sample has 350,000 to 450,000 distinct CDR3 sequences on record, around 14% of them singletons. In total, the top ten clones hold roughly 17% of the sample.

These data are also associated with another study on T cells in Graves' hyperthyroidism and ophthalmopathy. The second study, in turn, reports: A patient counted as having stable Graves' hyperthyroidism if no progression to ophthalmopathy occurred over 18 months of follow-up. Hyperthyroidism patients were newly diagnosed, had a disease duration of under 2 months, and were aged 18 to 65 years. The study excluded patients with uncontrolled infections, other autoimmune diseases, pregnancy or lactation. Diagnoses relied on clinical symptoms, serum thyroxine and TRAb, thyroid ultrasound and orbital computed tomography. The TCR CDR3 was subjected to a first round of RT-PCR using the HTBI primer set and the Qiagen OneStep RT-PCR kit. Most expanded thyroid clonotypes (frequency above 0.001) were also detected in blood, a finding suggesting that blood repertoires may reflect thyroid immune responses. A 13 V-J signature model separated ophthalmopathy from stable hyperthyroidism, with approximately 87% sensitivity and roughly 82% specificity in cross-validation and 80%/75% in testing. In validation, the model predicted progression to ophthalmopathy a median of roughly 6.1 months before onset, with roughly 71% sensitivity and 72.22% specificity. To identify distinguishing TCR V-J signatures, a discovery cohort of some 99 patients was used, comprising 43 with Graves' ophthalmopathy and 57 with stable Graves' hyperthyroidism. Prospective prediction of ophthalmopathy was tested in an independent validation cohort consisting of 18 to 20 hyperthyroidism patients and approximately 16 patients who later progressed to ophthalmopathy. The 75 to 100 discovery patients were randomly split 7:3 into training and test sets. Thyroid tissue and blood T-cell repertoires from roughly six Graves' hyperthyroidism patients were also compared in the study. After blood sampling, hyperthyroidism patients were treated with methimazole at a starting dose of 30 mg daily, and ophthalmopathy patients were treated with high-dose intravenous methylprednisolone. A second multiplex PCR round built the libraries, followed by size selection and purification. Paired-end sequencing of the libraries was performed with 100 bp reads on an Illumina HiSeq2000. SOAPnuke was used to process the raw data, removing reads that contained adapters or uncalled bases, had a mean Phred below 15, or lacked an exact match to the constant primer or identifier. COPE v1.2.5 was used to merge the high-quality paired reads, and each unique nucleotide sequence was defined as a clonotype. MiTCR v1.1 was used to align the clonotypes against IMGT TRBV, TRBD and TRBJ reference segments. Only V-J combinations with frequency above 0.0001, covering approximately 99% of repertoires, were analysed. The TCS score was defined as the ratio of F50 (clonal expansion) to E x V (chaos), calculated using BLOSUM62-based TCRdist between CDR3 peptides within each V-J. Welch's t-statistics and random forest reduced around 510 V-J features to 10 to 15, which were used in a naive Bayes classifier (R e1071). Sample size was not statistically predetermined, and blinding of investigators to group allocation was not performed. The paper describes TCR Vbeta CDR3 sequencing of 135 peripheral blood samples, made up of some 40 ophthalmopathy patients, more than 70 hyperthyroidism patients and some 17 progressor patients.

The chain joins TRBV30 to TRBJ2-1, with the D call perhaps TRBD1 or TRBD2, as 5 bases match in each case. The receptor was isolated from a woman under 40 with Graves disease. Donor details come from another sample of the same person, matched by shared clones. This sample comprised peripheral blood mononuclear cells (PBMCs), obtained at new diagnosis, from a patient treated with antithyroid drugs. CDR3 region: CAWTSGTPKGHEQFF. In nucleotide form, the sequence is TGTGCCTGGACCTCCGGGACCCCGAAAGGGCATGAGCAGTTCTTC.